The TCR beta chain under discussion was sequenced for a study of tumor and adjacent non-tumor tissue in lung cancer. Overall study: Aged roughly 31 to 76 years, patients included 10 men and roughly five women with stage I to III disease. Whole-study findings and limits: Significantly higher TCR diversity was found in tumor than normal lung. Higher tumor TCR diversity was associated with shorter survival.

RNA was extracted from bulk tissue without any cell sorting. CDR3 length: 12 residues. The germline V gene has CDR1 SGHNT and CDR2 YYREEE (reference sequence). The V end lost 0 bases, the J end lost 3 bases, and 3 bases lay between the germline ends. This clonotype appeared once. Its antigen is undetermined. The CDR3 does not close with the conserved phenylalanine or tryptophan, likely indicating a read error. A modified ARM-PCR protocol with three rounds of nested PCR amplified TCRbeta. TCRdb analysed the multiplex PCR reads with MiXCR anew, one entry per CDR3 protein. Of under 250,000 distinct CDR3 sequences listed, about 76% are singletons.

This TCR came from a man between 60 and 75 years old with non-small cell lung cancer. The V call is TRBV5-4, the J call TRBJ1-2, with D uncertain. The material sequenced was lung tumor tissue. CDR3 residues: CASSLDDYGYTL. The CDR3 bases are TGTGCCAGCAGCTTGGATGACTATGGCTACACCTTA.